The clone carrying this T cell receptor (beta chain) was seen once. These data originate in a study of T cell responses to AZD1222 COVID-19 vaccine. The CDR3 runs to 14 residues. Between the trimmed V and J ends, which lost 3 bases and 8 bases, there was a span of 14 bases. Germline-derived CDR1 and CDR2 are LNHDA and SQIVND (reference sequence). The assay was immunoSEQ multiplex PCR, and TCRdb's table has in-frame clones only and misses some. The sample holds over 85,000 clones, 70% to 90% seen once. This receptor was identified in an adult in good health. The sequences come from peripheral blood, collected on day 0 of AZD1222 vaccination. The gene calls are TRBV19 and TRBJ2-4; no firm D call. CDR3: CASSIAWGQDIQYF. The CDR3 region has the DNA TGTGCCAGTAGTATCGCATGGGGTCAGGACATTCAGTACTTC.